These 3 T cell receptor beta chains were sequenced from one sample in a study of beta chain features in type 1 diabetes (dated by TCRdb to about 2018). Receptor amplification or capture employed the immunoSEQ multiplex PCR assay. The entire isolated RNA was reverse transcribed using the High Capacity cDNA Reverse Transcription Kit, and thus expressed TCRB transcripts were sequenced. TCRdb retrieved this table from immuneACCESS and kept in-frame rearrangements only. Not all clones are present; in checked studies, unresolved V genes account for under half, and no reason is known for the remainder. Within this sample are 20,000 to 25,000 clones, with about 71% of them counted one time only. In total, the top ten clones hold around 1.1% of the sample. Their antigens are not known. Study-wide findings and limitations: A moderate but significant shortening of TCRB CDR3 length was observed in type 1 diabetes patients in all four CD4+ subsets.

The material sequenced was stem cell memory CD4+ T cells from blood. The sample's cell subset or site label, decoded: stem cell-like memory CD4+ T cells. These receptors came from a woman aged 40-49 years with type 1 diabetes.

The CDR3 is CASSPSGQLNTEAFF. CDR3 nucleotide sequence: TGTGCCAGCAGCCCTTCGGGACAGTTGAACACTGAAGCTTTCTTT. The chain carries TRBV6-4 and TRBJ1-1, with 7 bases identical to TRBD1. Germline lookup yields CDR1 MRHNA and CDR2 SNTAGT. V shed 6 bases, J shed 0 bases, and the junction held 7 bases outside the gene matches. The CDR3 runs 15 residues.

The chain carries TRBV11-2 and TRBJ1-3; a possible D gene is TRBD1 (5 bases). V lost 4 bases and J 0 bases, leaving 10 bases between the germline ends. The germline gives CDR1 SGHAT, CDR2 FQNNGV. The CDR3 sequence is 15 residues long. The CDR3 region is CASSSQASSGNTIYF. CDR3 coding DNA: TGTGCCAGCAGCTCACAGGCCAGCTCTGGAAACACCATATATTTT. The complete variable domain, with remaining parts taken from reference TRBV11-2 and TRBJ1-3, reads EAGVAQSPRYKIIEKRQSVAFWCNPISGHATLYWYQQILGQGPKLLIQFQNNGVVDDSQLPKDRFSAERLKGVDSTLKIQPAKLEDSAVYLCASSSQASSGNTIYFGEGSWLTVV.

The chain is built from TRBV21-1 and TRBJ2-1; TRBD2, as called in the table, went unchecked against the DNA. TRBV21-1 is a documented pseudogene. This CDR3 has 17 residues. The CDR3 sequence: CASRLFILHHSDNEQFF. CDR3 DNA sequence: TGTGCCAGCAGATTATTCATACTACACCATTCCGACAATGAGCAGTTCTTC.